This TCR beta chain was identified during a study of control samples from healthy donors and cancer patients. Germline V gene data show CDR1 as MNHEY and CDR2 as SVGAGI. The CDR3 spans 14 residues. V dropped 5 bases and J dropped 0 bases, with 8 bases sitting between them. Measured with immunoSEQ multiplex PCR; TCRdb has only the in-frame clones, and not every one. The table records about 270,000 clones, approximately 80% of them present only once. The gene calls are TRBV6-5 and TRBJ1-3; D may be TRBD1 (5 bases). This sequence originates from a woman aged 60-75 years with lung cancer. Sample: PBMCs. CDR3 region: CASSTGASGNTIYF. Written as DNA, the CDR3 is TGTGCCAGCAGTACAGGAGCCTCTGGAAACACCATATATTTT.